The TCR beta chain under discussion was sequenced for a study of shared clonotypes between healthy human individuals. Genomic DNA from each subset was divided evenly over several immunoSEQ plates. The quantity of DNA used in unsorted PBMC replicate PCRs was 250 to 350 ng, corresponding to tens of thousands of T cell genomes. Unsorted PBMC DNA was sequenced on ten immunoSEQ deep assay plates. Method: immunoSEQ multiplex PCR; TCRdb's copy keeps in-frame clones and lacks some. This sample has over 95,000 clones, with roughly 50% found just once. The TCR was taken from a woman aged 40 to 55 in good health. Some clones in this sample may be carry-over from other donors' samples. Sequencing was done on a sample of PBMCs.

CDR3 sequence: CASSSRTGTGHEQFF. The CDR3 bases are TGTGCCAGCAGTAGCCGGACAGGGACCGGCCATGAGCAGTTCTTC. This rearrangement joins TRBV25-1 to TRBJ2-1, with 8 positions matching TRBD1. Germline trimming cut 5 bases from V and 8 bases from J; bases unmatched to any gene: 11. Germline CDR1 reads MGHDK; CDR2 reads SYGVNS. This CDR3 region has 15 residues.